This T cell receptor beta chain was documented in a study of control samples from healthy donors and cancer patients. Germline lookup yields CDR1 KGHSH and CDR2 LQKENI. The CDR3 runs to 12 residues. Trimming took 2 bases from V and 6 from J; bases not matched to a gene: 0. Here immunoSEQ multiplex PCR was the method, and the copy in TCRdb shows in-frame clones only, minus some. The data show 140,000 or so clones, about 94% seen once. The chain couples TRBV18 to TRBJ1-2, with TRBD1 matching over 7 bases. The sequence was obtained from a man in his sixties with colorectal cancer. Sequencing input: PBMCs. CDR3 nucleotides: TGTGCCAGCTCACCAACAGGGGATGGCTACACCTTC. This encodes CASSPTGDGYTF. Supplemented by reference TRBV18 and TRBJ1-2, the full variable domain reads NAGVMQNPRHLVRRRGQEARLRCSPMKGHSHVYWYRQLPEEGLKFMVYLQKENIIDESGMPKERFSAEFPKEGPSILRIQQVVRGDSAAYFCASSPTGDGYTFGSGTRLTVV.